The 24 T cell receptor beta chains below come from one sample, sequenced in a study of cytomegalovirus exposure and HLA in healthy donors. The primer mix had 60 Vbeta and 13 Jbeta primers. The table came from immunoSEQ multiplex PCR; TCRdb's copy has only in-frame clones and leaves some out. The sample has some 89,000 clones; about 85% are singletons. Sequences were obtained from PBMCs. The source is a man aged 40-55 years in good health and CMV-seropositive.

The table lists this clone with a count of one. The chain recombines TRBV7-6 with TRBJ2-1, with D tentatively TRBD1 (5 bases). Deletions cut 0 bases from V and 4 bases from J, with 10 bases between. The CDR3 is 15 residues long. The germline CDR1 and CDR2 sequences are SGHVS and FNYEAQ. CDR3 DNA: TGTGCCAGCAGCTTAGCGGGTCAGGGTTACAATGAGCAGTTCTTC. Translating gives CASSLAGQGYNEQFF. Supplemented by reference TRBV7-6 and TRBJ2-1, the full variable domain reads GAGVSQSPRYKVTKRGQDVALRCDPISGHVSLYWYRQALGQGPEFLTYFNYEAQQDKSGLPNDRFSAERPEGSISTLTIQRTEQRDSAMYRCASSLAGQGYNEQFFGPGTRLTVL.

The chain employs TRBV19 and TRBJ2-7; the D gene is possibly TRBD2 (8 bases). Germline V lookup: CDR1 LNHDA, CDR2 SQIVND (reference sequence). The CDR3 extends over 18 amino acids. The DNA of the CDR3 is TGTGCCAGTAGTATCCGGGGGGGACGTAACATTGTGGGGACAGTCTCTTGTGTC. Translating gives CASSIRGGRNIVGTVSCV.

The chain employs TRBV5-1 and TRBJ1-3; D is unclear. The V and J ends lost 5 bases and 0 bases respectively, with 18 bases between them. Germline loops: CDR1 SGHRS, CDR2 YFSETQ. The CDR3 extends over 17 amino acids. In DNA form, the CDR3 reads TGCGCCAGCAGAAACCACGGCCAGGCCGCCTCTGGAAACACCATATATTTT. This translates into CASRNHGQAASGNTIYF.

The V and J genes are TRBV19 and TRBJ1-5, with D possibly being TRBD1 (6 bases). The CDR3 covers 14 residues. CDR1 LNHDA and CDR2 SQIVND come from the germline V gene (reference sequence). V was trimmed by 6 bases and J by 1 base, leaving 10 bases between them. The CDR3 coding sequence is TGTGCCAGTAGCATCGACAGGAGCAATCAGCCCCAGCATTTT. Protein: CASSIDRSNQPQHF.

The V gene is TRBV11-2, the J gene TRBJ2-5, with 7 nucleotides matching TRBD1. The junction had 8 bases not matched to a gene; V was cut back by 5 bases and J by 5 bases. Germline CDR1 SGHAT, CDR2 FQNNGV. The CDR3 runs to 14 residues. The CDR3 DNA is TGTGCCAGCAGCCCGACAGGGTCCGGGGAGACCCAGTACTTC. Its protein is CASSPTGSGETQYF.

The rearrangement uses TRBV28 and TRBJ1-1; D unclear. The CDR3 length is 12 residues. Germline CDR1 is MDHEN and CDR2 is SYDVKM. V was cut by 2 bases and J by 3 bases, with 4 bases left in between. The CDR3 loop is CASSLLYTEAFF. DNA for the CDR3: TGTGCCAGCAGTTTACTTTACACTGAAGCTTTCTTT.

In its sample, this clone was seen once. This chain connects TRBV6-5 to TRBJ1-4; D uncertain. Germline V gene sequence: CDR1 MNHEY, CDR2 SVGAGI. The V and J ends lost 5 bases and 5 bases respectively, with 9 bases between them. This CDR3 contains 13 residues. The CDR3 bases are TGTGCCAGCAGTCACAGCCTGAATGAAAAACTGTTTTTT. Translating gives CASSHSLNEKLFF.

This chain connects TRBV6-1 to TRBJ2-7, with 10 positions matching TRBD2. The CDR3 totals 14 residues. V dropped 5 bases and J dropped 0; count of bases not matched to a gene: 1. The V gene's germline CDR1 is MNHNS and CDR2 SASEGT. The CDR3 spells CASSLAGDSYEQYF. CDR3 sequence (DNA): TGTGCCAGCAGTCTAGCGGGGGACTCCTACGAGCAGTACTTC.

The chain is built from TRBV6-8 and TRBJ1-4; 8 bases are shared with TRBD1. CDR1 is MNHGY and CDR2 is SAAAGT in the germline V gene. This CDR3 has 14 amino acids. Unmatched junction bases numbered 6, after V lost 4 bases and J lost 8 bases. The CDR3, as DNA: TGTGCCAGCAGTTCGGACAGGGTAGGGGAAAAACTGTTTTTT. This gives the protein CASSSDRVGEKLFF.

V and J are TRBV14 and TRBJ2-2, with 7 bases matching TRBD2. Germline V gene sequence: CDR1 SGHDN, CDR2 FVKESK. The CDR3 consists of 16 residues. After removal of 5 bases from V and 0 bases from J, the junction contained 6 bases not matched to a gene. Written as DNA, the CDR3 is TGTGCCAGCAGCGCCAGACTAGCAGCGAACACCGGGGAGCTGTTTTTT. Translated: CASSARLAANTGELFF.

The chain employs TRBV5-1 and TRBJ2-7; TRBD1 is a possible D gene (6 bases). V was trimmed by 4 bases and J by 5 bases, leaving 16 bases between them. Germline loops: CDR1 SGHRS, CDR2 YFSETQ. The length of the CDR3 is 14 residues. The CDR3: CASSTDRLVHEQYF. CDR3 coding DNA: TGCGCCAGCAGCACAGACAGGCTAGTACACGAGCAGTACTTC.

The rearrangement uses TRBV6-1 and TRBJ2-5, with a weak D call TRBD1 (6 bases). V lost 1 base, J lost 5 bases, and 11 bases lay in between. Germline V gene lookup returns CDR1 MNHNS and CDR2 SASEGT. The CDR3 spans 14 residues. The CDR3 reads CASSEVGARETQYF. The CDR3 DNA follows: TGTGCCAGCAGTGAAGTGGGGGCACGGGAGACCCAGTACTTC.

The CDR3 here is CASSASGGFSPLHF. Here the CDR3 DNA reads TGTGCCAGCAGTGCCAGTGGAGGATTTTCACCCCTCCACTTT. V and J are TRBV6-1 and TRBJ1-6; no firm D call. The ends were cut back, 4 bases at V and 9 bases at J, with 13 bases in the middle. The CDR3 length is 14 residues. Per germline, CDR1 MNHNS and CDR2 SASEGT.

The V call is TRBV18, the J call TRBJ1-5; 7 nucleotides line up with TRBD1. The J segment lost 5 bases and the V segment lost 2 bases, leaving 0 bases of the junction unmatched. This CDR3 is built from 13 residues. Per germline, CDR1 KGHSH and CDR2 LQKENI. CDR3 in DNA: TGTGCCAGCTCACCAACAGGGGATCAGCCCCAGCATTTT. This translates into CASSPTGDQPQHF.

The count of this clone is one. V gene TRBV19 combines with J gene TRBJ2-3, with D tentatively TRBD1 (5 bases). Trimming removed 3 bases from V and 5 bases from J, with 6 bases in between. Germline CDR1 is LNHDA and CDR2 is SQIVND (reference sequence). This CDR3 is built from 12 residues. The CDR3 bases are TGTGCCAGTAGTATCCAGGGAGATACGCAGTATTTT. Its translation: CASSIQGDTQYF.

This clone was observed a handful of times. The V and J genes are TRBV14 and TRBJ1-1; 8 bases map to TRBD1. Germline V CDR1 and CDR2: SGHDN, FVKESK. V lost 1 base, J lost 4 bases, and 2 bases stayed unmatched. The CDR3 totals 14 residues. The CDR3 sequence: CASSQVQGGTEAFF. The CDR3, as DNA: TGTGCCAGCAGCCAAGTACAGGGGGGCACTGAAGCTTTCTTT.

The chain joins TRBV11-3 to TRBJ2-3, with TRBD1 matching 10 bases. From germline, CDR1 is SGHNT and CDR2 YENEEA. The CDR3 covers 15 residues. The J segment lost 4 bases and the V segment lost 5 bases, leaving 6 bases of the junction unmatched. The CDR3: CASSVGQGNADTQYF. The CDR3 DNA follows: TGTGCCAGCAGCGTGGGACAGGGGAACGCAGATACGCAGTATTTT.

This chain links TRBV11-3 with TRBJ1-2, with 7 nucleotides matching TRBD1. Germline values: CDR1 SGHNT, CDR2 YENEEA. CDR3 length: 14 amino acids. The V and J ends lost 3 bases and 6 bases, in that order; junction bases with no gene match: 7. CDR3 sequence reads: CASSLGRGSDGYTF. The CDR3 DNA reads as TGTGCCAGCAGCTTGGGCAGGGGGTCGGATGGCTACACCTTC.

The J gene is TRBJ2-3, the V gene TRBV11-2; 9 nucleotides align to TRBD2. The length of the CDR3 is 15 residues. Germline values: CDR1 SGHAT, CDR2 FQNNGV. The J segment lost 0 bases and the V segment lost 6 bases, leaving 4 bases of the junction unmatched. CDR3 protein: CASSPSGRSTDTQYF. The CDR3 nucleotides are TGTGCCAGCAGTCCCAGCGGGAGGAGCACAGATACGCAGTATTTT.

The genes are TRBV6-5 and TRBJ2-7; TRBD2 aligns across 13 bases. This CDR3 comprises 16 residues. Per germline, CDR1 MNHEY and CDR2 SVGAGI. J was trimmed by 6 bases and V by 0 bases; bases with no gene match: 5. The CDR3: CASSYSRTSGSREQYF. DNA of the CDR3: TGTGCCAGCAGTTACTCGCGGACTAGCGGGAGTCGCGAGCAGTACTTC.

The chain joins TRBV5-4 to TRBJ2-2; 13 bases are shared with TRBD2. CDR1 is SGHNT, CDR2 YYREEE, per germline (reference sequence). After removal of 5 bases from V and 4 bases from J, the junction contained 11 bases not matched to a gene. This CDR3 comprises 18 residues. The CDR3 DNA sequence: TGTGCCAGCAGGGTGGATACTAGCGGGGGGGCTGTCACCGGGGAGCTGTTTTTT. Protein sequence: CASRVDTSGGAVTGELFF.

The chain carries TRBV5-1 and TRBJ2-2; tentatively, D is TRBD2 (5 bases). V was pared by 0 bases and J by 1 base, with 10 bases between. The CDR3 runs 16 residues. Germline V CDR1 and CDR2: SGHRS, YFSETQ. The CDR3 coding sequence is TGCGCCAGCAGCTTGGTGGGTCGGGGGAACACCGGGGAGCTGTTTTTT. Its protein is CASSLVGRGNTGELFF.

The chain recombines TRBV2 with TRBJ2-5; TRBD1 might be the D (6 bases). This CDR3 comprises 14 residues. V lost 8 bases and J lost 1, with 14 bases in between. Germline CDR1 SNHLY, CDR2 FYNNEI. The CDR3 spells CASGYQGTQETQYF. CDR3 bases: TGTGCCAGCGGCTATCAGGGGACCCAAGAGACCCAGTACTTC.

This chain's CDR3 is CATKGGTGTSGGPYEQYF. CDR3 nucleotides: TGTGCCACTAAAGGGGGGACAGGGACTAGCGGGGGACCCTACGAGCAGTACTTC. This rearrangement joins TRBV19 to TRBJ2-7, with TRBD2 matching 14 bases. Germline trimming cut 10 bases from V and 2 bases from J; bases unmatched to any gene: 16. Germline CDR1 and CDR2: LNHDA and SQIVND (reference sequence). The CDR3 covers 18 residues.